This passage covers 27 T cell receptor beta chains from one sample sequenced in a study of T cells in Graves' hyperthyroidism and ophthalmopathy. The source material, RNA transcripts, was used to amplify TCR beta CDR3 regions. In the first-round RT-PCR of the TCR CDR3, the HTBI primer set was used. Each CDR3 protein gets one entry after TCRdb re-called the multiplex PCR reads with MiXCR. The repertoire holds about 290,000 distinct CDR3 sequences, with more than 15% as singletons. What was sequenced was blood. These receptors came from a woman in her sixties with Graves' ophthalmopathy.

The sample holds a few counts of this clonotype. DNA of the CDR3: TGTGCCAGCAGCCAAGATCTCGGCTGGAACACTGAAGCTTTCTTT. The encoded protein is CASSQDLGWNTEAFF. This chain links TRBV14 with TRBJ1-1; no clear D. The CDR3 has 15 amino acids. V lost 0 bases to trimming and J lost 1 base, with 9 bases between them. The germline V gene encodes CDR1 SGHDN and CDR2 FVKESK.

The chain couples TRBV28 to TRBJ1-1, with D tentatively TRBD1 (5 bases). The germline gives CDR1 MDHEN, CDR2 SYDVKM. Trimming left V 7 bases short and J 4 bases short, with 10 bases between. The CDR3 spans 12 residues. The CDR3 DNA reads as TGTGCCAGCATCATGGGGCGCACTGAAGCTTTCTTT. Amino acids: CASIMGRTEAFF.

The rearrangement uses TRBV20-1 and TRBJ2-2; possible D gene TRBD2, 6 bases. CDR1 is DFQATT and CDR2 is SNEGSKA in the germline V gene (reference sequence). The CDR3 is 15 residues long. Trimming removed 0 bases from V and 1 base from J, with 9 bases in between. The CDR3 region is CSARDWRENTGELFF. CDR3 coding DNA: TGCAGTGCTAGAGATTGGCGGGAGAACACCGGGGAGCTGTTTTTT.

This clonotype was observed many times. The CDR3 DNA is TGTGCCAGCAGCAAGGGACATCCCACTGAAGCTTTCTTT. It yields the protein CASSKGHPTEAFF. The chain combines TRBV7-2 with TRBJ1-1; possibly TRBD1 for D (6 bases). V lost 5 bases to trimming and J lost 4 bases, with 11 bases between them. Germline CDR1 is SGHTA and CDR2 is FQGNSA. There are 13 residues in the CDR3.

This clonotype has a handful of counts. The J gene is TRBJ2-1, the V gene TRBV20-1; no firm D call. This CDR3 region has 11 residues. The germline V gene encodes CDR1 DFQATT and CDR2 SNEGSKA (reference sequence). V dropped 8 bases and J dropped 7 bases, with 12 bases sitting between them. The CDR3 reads CSPNGRNEQFF. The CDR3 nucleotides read TGCAGTCCTAACGGCAGAAATGAGCAGTTCTTC.

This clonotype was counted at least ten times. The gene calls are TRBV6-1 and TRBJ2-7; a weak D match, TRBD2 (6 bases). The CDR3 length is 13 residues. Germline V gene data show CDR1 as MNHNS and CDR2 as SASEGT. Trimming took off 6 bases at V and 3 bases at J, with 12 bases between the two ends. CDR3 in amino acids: CASRRLVGYEQYF. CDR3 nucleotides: TGTGCCAGCAGGCGACTAGTCGGCTACGAGCAGTACTTC.

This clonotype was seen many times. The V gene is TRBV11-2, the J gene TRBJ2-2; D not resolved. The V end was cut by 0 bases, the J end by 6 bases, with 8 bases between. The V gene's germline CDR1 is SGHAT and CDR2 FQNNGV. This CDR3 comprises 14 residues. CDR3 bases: TGTGCCAGCAGCTTAGATCGGTTCTCCGGGGAGCTGTTTTTT. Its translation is CASSLDRFSGELFF.

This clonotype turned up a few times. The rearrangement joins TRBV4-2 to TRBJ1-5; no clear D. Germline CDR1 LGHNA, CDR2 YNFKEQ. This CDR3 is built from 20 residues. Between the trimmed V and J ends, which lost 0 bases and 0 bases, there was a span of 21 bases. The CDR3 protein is CASSQDLMAARAYSNQPQHF. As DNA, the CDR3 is TGTGCCAGCAGCCAAGATTTGATGGCAGCTAGGGCATATAGCAATCAGCCCCAGCATTTT.

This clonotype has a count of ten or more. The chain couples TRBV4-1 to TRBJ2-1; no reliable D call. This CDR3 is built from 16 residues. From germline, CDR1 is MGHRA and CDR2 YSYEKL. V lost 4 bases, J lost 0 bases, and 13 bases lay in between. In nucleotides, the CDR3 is TGCGCCAGCAGCCCCGTGGCCGTGAGCTCCTACAATGAGCAGTTCTTC. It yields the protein CASSPVAVSSYNEQFF.

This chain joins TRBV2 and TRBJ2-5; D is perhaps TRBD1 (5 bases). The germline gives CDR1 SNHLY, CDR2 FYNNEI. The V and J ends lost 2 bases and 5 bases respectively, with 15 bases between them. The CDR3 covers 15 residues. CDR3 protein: CASSETGPMGETQYF. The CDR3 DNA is TGTGCCAGCAGTGAAACAGGTCCCATGGGGGAGACCCAGTACTTC.

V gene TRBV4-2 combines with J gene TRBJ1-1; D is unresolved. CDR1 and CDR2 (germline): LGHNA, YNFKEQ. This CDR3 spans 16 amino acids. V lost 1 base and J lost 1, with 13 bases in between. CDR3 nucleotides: TGTGCCAGCAGCCAAGTCGGAGCAGCGCGGAACACTGAAGCTTTCTTT. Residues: CASSQVGAARNTEAFF.

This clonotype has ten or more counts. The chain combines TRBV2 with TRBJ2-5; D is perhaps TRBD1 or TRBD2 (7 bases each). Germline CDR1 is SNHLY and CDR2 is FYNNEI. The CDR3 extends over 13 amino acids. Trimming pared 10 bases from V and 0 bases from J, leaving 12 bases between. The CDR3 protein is CATGGTDQETQYF. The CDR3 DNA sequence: TGTGCCACCGGGGGGACAGACCAAGAGACCCAGTACTTC.

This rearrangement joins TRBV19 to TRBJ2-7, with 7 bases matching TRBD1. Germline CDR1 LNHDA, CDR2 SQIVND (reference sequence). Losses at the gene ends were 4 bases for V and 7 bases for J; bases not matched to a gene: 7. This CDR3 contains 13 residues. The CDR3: CASSTATGREQYF. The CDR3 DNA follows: TGTGCCAGTAGTACAGCGACAGGGCGAGAGCAGTACTTC. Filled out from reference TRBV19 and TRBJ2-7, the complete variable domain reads DGGITQSPKYLFRKEGQNVTLSCEQNLNHDAMYWYRQDPGQGLRLIYYSQIVNDFQKGDIAEGYSVSREKKESFPLTVTSAQKNPTAFYLCASSTATGREQYFGPGTRLTVT.

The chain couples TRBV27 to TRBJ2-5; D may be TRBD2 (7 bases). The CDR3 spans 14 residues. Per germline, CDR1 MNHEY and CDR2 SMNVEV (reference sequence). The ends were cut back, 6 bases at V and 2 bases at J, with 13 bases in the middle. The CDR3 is CASRTGRAQETQYF. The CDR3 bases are TGTGCCAGCAGAACAGGGAGGGCTCAAGAGACCCAGTACTTC.

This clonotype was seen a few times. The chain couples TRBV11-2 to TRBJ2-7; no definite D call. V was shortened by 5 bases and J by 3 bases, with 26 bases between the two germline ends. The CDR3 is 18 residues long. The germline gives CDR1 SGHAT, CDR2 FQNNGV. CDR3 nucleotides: TGTGCCAGCAGCCGCCGAACGAGTAACGGCCCCGCCGACTACGAGCAGTACTTC. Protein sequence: CASSRRTSNGPADYEQYF.

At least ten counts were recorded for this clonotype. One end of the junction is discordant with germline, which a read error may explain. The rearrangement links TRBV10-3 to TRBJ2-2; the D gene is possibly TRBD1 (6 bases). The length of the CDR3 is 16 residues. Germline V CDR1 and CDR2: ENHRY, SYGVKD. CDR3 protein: CAISEWVGQSTGELFF. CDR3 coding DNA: TGTGCCATCAGCGAGTGGGTCGGACAGAGCACCGGGGAGCTGTTTTTT.

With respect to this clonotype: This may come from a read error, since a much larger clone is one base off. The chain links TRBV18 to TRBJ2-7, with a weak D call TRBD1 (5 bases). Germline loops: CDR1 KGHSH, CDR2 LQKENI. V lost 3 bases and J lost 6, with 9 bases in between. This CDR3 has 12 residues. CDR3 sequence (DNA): TGTGCCAGCTCACCTGACAGATGCGAGCAGTACTTC. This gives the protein CASSPDRCEQYF.

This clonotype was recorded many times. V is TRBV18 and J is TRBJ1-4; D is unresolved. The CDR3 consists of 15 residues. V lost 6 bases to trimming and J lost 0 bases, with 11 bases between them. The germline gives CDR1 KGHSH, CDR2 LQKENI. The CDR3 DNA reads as TGTGCCAGCTCCCCTTCGGGCACAACTAATGAAAAACTGTTTTTT. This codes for CASSPSGTTNEKLFF.

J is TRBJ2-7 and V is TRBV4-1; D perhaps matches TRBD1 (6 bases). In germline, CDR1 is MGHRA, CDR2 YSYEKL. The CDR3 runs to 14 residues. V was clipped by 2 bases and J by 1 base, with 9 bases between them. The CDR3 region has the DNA TGCGCCAGCAGCCAAACGGACAGTTCCTACGAGCAGTACTTC. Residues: CASSQTDSSYEQYF.

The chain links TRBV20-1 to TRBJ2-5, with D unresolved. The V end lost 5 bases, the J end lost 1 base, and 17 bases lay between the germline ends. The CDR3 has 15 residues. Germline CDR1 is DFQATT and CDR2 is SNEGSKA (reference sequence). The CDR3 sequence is CSAQTYTRSQETQYF. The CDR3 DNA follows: TGCAGTGCTCAAACTTACACCAGGAGCCAAGAGACCCAGTACTTC.

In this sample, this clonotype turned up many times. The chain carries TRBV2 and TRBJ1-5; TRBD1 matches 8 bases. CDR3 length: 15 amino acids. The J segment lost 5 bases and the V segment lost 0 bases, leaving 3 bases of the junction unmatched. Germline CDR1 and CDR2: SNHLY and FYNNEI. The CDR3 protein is CASSEAQGVYQPQHF. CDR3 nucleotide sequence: TGTGCCAGCAGTGAAGCACAGGGGGTCTATCAGCCCCAGCATTTT.

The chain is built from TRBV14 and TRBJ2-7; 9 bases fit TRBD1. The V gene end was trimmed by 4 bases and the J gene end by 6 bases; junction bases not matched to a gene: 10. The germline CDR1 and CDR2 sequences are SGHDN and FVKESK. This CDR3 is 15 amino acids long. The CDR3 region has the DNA TGTGCCAGCAGCCTACGGCCGGGACAGGGAGCCGAGCAGTACTTC. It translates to CASSLRPGQGAEQYF. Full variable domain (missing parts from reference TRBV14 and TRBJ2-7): EAGVTQFPSHSVIEKGQTVTLRCDPISGHDNLYWYRRVMGKEIKFLLHFVKESKQDESGMPNNRFLAERTGGTYSTLKVQPAELEDSGVYFCASSLRPGQGAEQYFGPGTRLTVT.

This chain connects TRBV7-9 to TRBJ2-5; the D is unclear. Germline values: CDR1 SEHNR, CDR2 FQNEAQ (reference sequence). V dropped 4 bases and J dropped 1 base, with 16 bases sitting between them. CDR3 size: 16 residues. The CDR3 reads CASSWQSPVTQETQYF. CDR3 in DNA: TGTGCCAGCAGCTGGCAGAGTCCCGTAACCCAAGAGACCCAGTACTTC.

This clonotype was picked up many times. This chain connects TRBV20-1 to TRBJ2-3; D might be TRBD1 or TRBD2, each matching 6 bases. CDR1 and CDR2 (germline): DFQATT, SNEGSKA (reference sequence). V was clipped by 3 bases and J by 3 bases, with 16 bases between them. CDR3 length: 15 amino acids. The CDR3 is CSARRGATHTDTQYF. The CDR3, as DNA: TGCAGTGCTAGGAGGGGGGCCACCCATACAGATACGCAGTATTTT.

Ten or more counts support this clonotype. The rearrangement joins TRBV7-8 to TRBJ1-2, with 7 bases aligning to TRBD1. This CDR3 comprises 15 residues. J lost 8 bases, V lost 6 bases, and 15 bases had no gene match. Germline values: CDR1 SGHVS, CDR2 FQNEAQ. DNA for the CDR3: TGTGCCAGCAGTTCGGACAGGAACTTTAAGGACGGCTACACCTTC. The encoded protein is CASSSDRNFKDGYTF.

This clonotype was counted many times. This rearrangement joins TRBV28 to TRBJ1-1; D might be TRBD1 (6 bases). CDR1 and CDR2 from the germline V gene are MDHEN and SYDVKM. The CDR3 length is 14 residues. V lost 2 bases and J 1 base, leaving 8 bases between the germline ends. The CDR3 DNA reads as TGTGCCAGCAGTTTAAGGGGGAGGAACACTGAAGCTTTCTTT. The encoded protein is CASSLRGRNTEAFF.

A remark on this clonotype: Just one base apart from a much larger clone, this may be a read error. The CDR3 DNA reads TGTGCCAGCGGCCCCCGCGGAGGAGATACGCAGTATTTT. Amino acids: CASGPRGGDTQYF. The chain joins TRBV13 to TRBJ2-3, with a tentative D call TRBD2 (5 bases). The CDR3 sequence is 13 residues long. Trimming cost V 8 bases and J 5 bases, with 14 bases left between them. Germline CDR1 is PRHDT and CDR2 is FYEKMQ (reference sequence).